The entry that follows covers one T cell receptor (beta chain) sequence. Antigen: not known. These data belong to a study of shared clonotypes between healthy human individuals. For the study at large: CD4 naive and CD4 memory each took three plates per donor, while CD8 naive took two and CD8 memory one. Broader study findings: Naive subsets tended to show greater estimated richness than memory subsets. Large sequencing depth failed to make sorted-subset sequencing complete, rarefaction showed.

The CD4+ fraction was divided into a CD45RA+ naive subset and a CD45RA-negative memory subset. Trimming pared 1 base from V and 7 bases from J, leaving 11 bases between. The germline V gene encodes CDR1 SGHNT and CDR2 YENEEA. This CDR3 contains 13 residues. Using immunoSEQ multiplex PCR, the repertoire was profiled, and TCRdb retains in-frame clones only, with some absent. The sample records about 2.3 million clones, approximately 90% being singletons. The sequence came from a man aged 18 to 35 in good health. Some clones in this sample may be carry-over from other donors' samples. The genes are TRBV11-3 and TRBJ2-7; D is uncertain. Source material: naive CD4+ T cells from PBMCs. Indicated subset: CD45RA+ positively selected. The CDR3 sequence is CASSLGGSWEQYF. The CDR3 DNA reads TGTGCCAGCAGCTTAGGAGGTAGCTGGGAGCAGTACTTC.